This is a list of T cell receptor beta chains from one sample in a study of CD8+CD57+ T cells in acquired aplastic anemia. Each CDR3 protein gets one entry after TCRdb re-called the reads with MiXCR. Among about 200,000 distinct CDR3 sequences listed, roughly two thirds were seen once. The sample consisted of sorted CD4+, CD8+, or CD8+CD57+ T cells (not recorded which) from PBMCs. The receptors were sampled from a human donor with aplastic anemia. CDR3s include the opening cysteine and the closing phenylalanine or tryptophan. D genes are given only for firm matches. Clone size appears in some rows only: once, few, many, or a class for an expanded clone.

CDR3: CASTRFGTTQETQYF
DNA: TGTGCCAGCACCCGGTTTGGTACTACTCAAGAGACCCAGTACTTC
V: TRBV7-9
D: NA
size: NA
J: TRBJ2-5

CDR3: CASSSRGLPYEQYF
DNA: TGCGCCAGCAGCTCCAGGGGACTCCCCTACGAGCAGTACTTC
V: TRBV5-1
D: NA
size: NA
J: TRBJ2-7

CDR3: CATRPGWGNQPQHF
DNA: TGTGCCACCCGTCCCGGATGGGGAAATCAGCCCCAGCATTTT
V: TRBV27
D: NA
size: few
J: TRBJ1-5

CDR3: CAITGDPSYEQYF
DNA: TGTGCCATCACAGGGGACCCCTCCTACGAGCAGTACTTC
V: TRBV2
D: TRBD1
size: NA
J: TRBJ2-7

CDR3: CASSSRTGLEQYF
DNA: TGTGCCAGCAGTTCGAGGACTGGTCTCGAGCAGTACTTC
V: TRBV6-5
D: NA
size: once
J: TRBJ2-7

CDR3: CAISPGAEATQYF
DNA: TGTGCCATCAGTCCCGGGGCGGAGGCGACCCAGTACTTC
V: TRBV10-3
D: NA
size: NA
J: TRBJ2-5

CDR3: CSAGQGKVQPQHF
DNA: TGCAGTGCTGGACAGGGGAAAGTCCAGCCCCAGCATTTT
V: TRBV20-1
D: TRBD1
size: NA
J: TRBJ1-5

CDR3: CASSANDGQGRGAGELFF
DNA: TGTGCCAGCAGCGCCAATGATGGACAGGGCCGTGGGGCCGGGGAGCTGTTTTTT
V: TRBV9
D: TRBD1
size: NA
J: TRBJ2-2

CDR3: CATSRDSGETQYF
DNA: TGTGCCACCAGCAGAGATTCAGGAGAGACCCAGTACTTC
V: TRBV15
D: NA
size: NA
J: TRBJ2-5

CDR3: CASSKTGSTSYEQYF
DNA: TGTGCCAGCAGTAAGACAGGGTCCACCTCCTACGAGCAGTACTTC
V: TRBV6-1
D: TRBD1
size: NA
J: TRBJ2-7

CDR3: CASSPRTGVNEKLFF
DNA: TGTGCCAGCAGCCCTCGGACAGGAGTTAATGAAAAACTGTTTTTT
V: TRBV9
D: TRBD1
size: NA
J: TRBJ1-4

CDR3: CASSYSREVNTEAFF
DNA: TGTGCCAGCAGTTACTCGAGGGAGGTAAACACTGAAGCTTTCTTT
V: TRBV6-5
D: NA
size: NA
J: TRBJ1-1

CDR3: CATGSIASSTDTQYF
DNA: TGTGCCACCGGTTCCATAGCGAGTAGCACAGATACGCAGTATTTT
V: TRBV19
D: NA
size: NA
J: TRBJ2-3

CDR3: CASSYTGRVQETQYF
DNA: TGTGCCAGCAGTTACACAGGGAGGGTTCAAGAGACCCAGTACTTC
V: TRBV10-3
D: NA
size: NA
J: TRBJ2-5

CDR3: CATSDPDSRTQYF
DNA: TGTGCCACCAGTGACCCCGACAGTAGGACCCAGTACTTC
V: TRBV24-1
D: NA
size: NA
J: TRBJ2-5

CDR3: CASSELFEYPEQFF
DNA: TGTGCCAGCAGTGAACTATTCGAGTACCCTGAGCAGTTCTTC
V: TRBV7-3
D: NA
size: NA
J: TRBJ2-1

CDR3: CASSRSEMEGKDTEAFF
DNA: TGTGCCAGCAGTCGGTCGGAGATGGAGGGTAAGGACACTGAAGCTTTCTTT
V: TRBV2
D: NA
size: once
J: TRBJ1-1

CDR3: CASSLAGGSVSNEQFF
DNA: TGTGCCAGCAGCTTGGCCGGCGGGAGTGTGTCTAATGAGCAGTTCTTC
V: TRBV5-5
D: TRBD2
size: NA
J: TRBJ2-1

CDR3: CASRNRGAATDTQYF
DNA: TGTGCCAGCAGGAACAGGGGGGCTGCCACAGATACGCAGTATTTT
V: TRBV6-5
D: TRBD1
size: NA
J: TRBJ2-3

CDR3: CASSLPGEKTEAFF
DNA: TGTGCCAGCAGCTTGCCGGGTGAGAAGACTGAGGCTTTCTTT
V: TRBV5-6
D: NA
size: once
J: TRBJ1-1

CDR3: CASRPGLQETQYF
DNA: TGTGCCAGCCGCCCGGGACTCCAAGAGACCCAGTACTTC
V: TRBV5-4
D: NA
size: NA
J: TRBJ2-5

CDR3: CASSISGVLNTEAFF
DNA: TGTGCCAGTAGTATAAGTGGGGTGCTGAACACTGAAGCTTTCTTT
V: TRBV19
D: NA
size: NA
J: TRBJ1-1

CDR3: CASSFGDHSPLHF
DNA: TGTGCCAGCAGTTTCGGGGATCATTCACCCCTCCACTTT
V: TRBV12-3/TRBV12-4
D: NA
size: NA
J: TRBJ1-6

CDR3: CSATTSGWDGTDTQYF
DNA: TGCAGTGCCACGACTAGCGGGTGGGATGGCACAGATACGCAGTATTTT
V: TRBV20-1
D: TRBD2
size: few
J: TRBJ2-3

CDR3: CASSHGSGNSPLHF
DNA: TGTGCCAGCAGCCATGGTTCAGGGAACTCACCCCTCCACTTT
V: TRBV7-2
D: NA
size: NA
J: TRBJ1-6

CDR3: CASSKPEQGSYNEQFF
DNA: TGTGCCAGTAGTAAACCCGAGCAGGGGTCCTACAATGAGCAGTTCTTC
V: TRBV19
D: NA
size: NA
J: TRBJ2-1

CDR3: CSVERQGDETQYF
DNA: TGCAGCGTCGAGAGACAGGGCGACGAGACCCAGTACTTC
V: TRBV29-1
D: TRBD1
size: few
J: TRBJ2-5

CDR3: CASSSERTAWETQYF
DNA: TGTGCCAGCAGCTCCGAGCGGACCGCATGGGAGACCCAGTACTTC
V: TRBV5-6
D: NA
size: NA
J: TRBJ2-5

CDR3: CASRGVGLNEQFF
DNA: TGTGCCAGCAGGGGAGTTGGCCTCAATGAGCAGTTCTTC
V: TRBV2
D: NA
size: NA
J: TRBJ2-1

CDR3: CASSLTKEYEQYF
DNA: TGTGCCAGCAGCTTAACGAAGGAATACGAGCAGTACTTC
V: TRBV7-3
D: NA
size: NA
J: TRBJ2-7

CDR3: CASALGNTEAFF
DNA: TGTGCCAGCGCCCTAGGTAACACTGAAGCTTTCTTT
V: TRBV6-2/TRBV6-3
D: NA
size: NA
J: TRBJ1-1

CDR3: CASSFSGVYEQYF
DNA: TGTGCCAGCAGCTTTAGCGGGGTCTACGAGCAGTACTTC
V: TRBV7-9
D: TRBD2
size: once
J: TRBJ2-7

CDR3: CSARDLSGRAYNEQFF
DNA: TGCAGTGCTAGAGATCTGAGCGGGAGGGCCTACAATGAGCAGTTCTTC
V: TRBV20-1
D: TRBD2
size: NA
J: TRBJ2-1

CDR3: CSARGRGSTDTQYF
DNA: TGCAGTGCTAGAGGCCGGGGGAGCACAGATACGCAGTATTTT
V: TRBV20-1
D: NA
size: NA
J: TRBJ2-3

CDR3: CASSVVAGGSDTQYF
DNA: TGTGCCAGCAGCGTAGTGGCGGGGGGGTCAGATACGCAGTATTTT
V: TRBV9
D: TRBD2
size: NA
J: TRBJ2-3

CDR3: CASSFEGYNSPLHF
DNA: TGCGCCAGCAGCTTTGAGGGTTATAATTCACCCCTCCACTTT
V: TRBV5-1
D: NA
size: NA
J: TRBJ1-6

CDR3: CASSSGQGASGANVLTF
DNA: TGTGCCAGCAGCTCGGGACAGGGGGCGTCTGGGGCCAACGTCCTGACTTTC
V: TRBV7-4
D: TRBD1
size: NA
J: TRBJ2-6

CDR3: CASSPASNEQFF
DNA: TGTGCCAGCAGTCCCGCTTCGAATGAGCAGTTCTTC
V: TRBV2
D: NA
size: NA
J: TRBJ2-1

CDR3: CSVAGGMSTEAFF
DNA: TGCAGCGTGGCAGGGGGGATGAGCACTGAAGCTTTCTTT
V: TRBV29-1
D: TRBD1
size: NA
J: TRBJ1-1

CDR3: CASRPSGPYEQYF
DNA: TGTGCCAGCCGGCCTAGCGGGCCCTACGAGCAGTACTTC
V: TRBV5-5
D: TRBD2
size: NA
J: TRBJ2-7

CDR3: CASTGLADQETQYF
DNA: TGTGCCAGCACGGGACTAGCGGACCAAGAGACCCAGTACTTC
V: TRBV9
D: TRBD2
size: NA
J: TRBJ2-5

CDR3: CASSYSSVGQARGYTF
DNA: TGTGCCAGCAGTTACTCCAGCGTCGGGCAGGCTAGAGGTTACACCTTC
V: TRBV14
D: NA
size: NA
J: TRBJ1-2